This T cell receptor beta chain was captured by sequencing in a study of T cells in women clearing cervical HPV infection. The CDR3 loop spans 14 amino acids. V was clipped by 1 base and J by 9 bases, with 12 bases between them. CDR1 is SGHTA and CDR2 is FQGNSA in the germline V gene. Using immunoSEQ multiplex PCR, the repertoire was profiled, and TCRdb retains in-frame clones only, with some absent. Its table lists around 18,000 clones. About this clone: No antigen is known for it. Read data end 3 residues before the CDR3 end; the end is taken from the germline J gene.

Study-level findings and limits: CIN3+ cases had significantly higher TCR richness than controls; evenness did not differ.

The TCR sequence derives from a woman between 18 and 70 years old with a cervical HPV16 infection that either progressed to CIN3+ or cleared (not recorded which). Sequencing was carried out using blood buffy coat. The chain uses TRBV7-2 and TRBJ1-4; TRBD1 might be the D (5 bases). CDR3 DNA, as far as it was read: TGTGCCAGCAGCTTAGTTCGGGGGGGTCAAAAA. It codes for CASSLVRGGQK. The CDR3 in its entirety is CASSLVRGGQKLFF.